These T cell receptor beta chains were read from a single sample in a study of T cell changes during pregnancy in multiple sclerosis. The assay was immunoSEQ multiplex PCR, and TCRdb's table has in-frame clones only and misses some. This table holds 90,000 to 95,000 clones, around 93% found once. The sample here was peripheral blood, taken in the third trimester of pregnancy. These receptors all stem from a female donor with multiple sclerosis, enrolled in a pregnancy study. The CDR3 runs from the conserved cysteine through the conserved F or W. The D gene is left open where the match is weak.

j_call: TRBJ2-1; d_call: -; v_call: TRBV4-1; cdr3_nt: TGCGCCAGCAGCCAAGCCGGGAATGAGCAGTTCTTC; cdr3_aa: CASSQAGNEQFF
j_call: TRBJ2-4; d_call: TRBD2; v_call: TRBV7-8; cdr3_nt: TGTGCCAGCAGCTTAGCGGGACTAGCGGGAGAAGTGGGGGCCAAAAACATTCAGTACTTC; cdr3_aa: CASSLAGLAGEVGAKNIQYF
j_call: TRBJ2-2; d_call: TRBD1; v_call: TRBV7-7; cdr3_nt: TGTGCTAGCAGCTTAGCGCCCCGACAGGGTGCGAACACCGGGGAGCTGTTTTTT; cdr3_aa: CASSLAPRQGANTGELFF
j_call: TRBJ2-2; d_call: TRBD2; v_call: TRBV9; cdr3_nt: TGTGCCAGCAGCGCACCGGGACTAGCGTTGAACACCGGGGAGCTGTTTTTT; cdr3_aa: CASSAPGLALNTGELFF
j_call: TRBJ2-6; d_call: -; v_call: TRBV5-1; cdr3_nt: TGCGCCAGCAGCCTCTCCGGCTCTGGGGCCAACGTCCTGACTTTC; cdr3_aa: CASSLSGSGANVLTF
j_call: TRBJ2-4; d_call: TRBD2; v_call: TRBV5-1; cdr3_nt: TGCGCCAGCAGCCCGGGACTAGCCGCCAAAATCCAAAACATTCAGTACTTC; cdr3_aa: CASSPGLAAKIQNIQYF
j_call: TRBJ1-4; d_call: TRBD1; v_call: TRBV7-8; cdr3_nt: TGTGCCAGCAGCGTCTCGGGACAGAAAAATGAAAAACTGTTTTTT; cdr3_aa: CASSVSGQKNEKLFF
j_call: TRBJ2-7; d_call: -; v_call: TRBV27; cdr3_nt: TGTGCCAGCAGTTTTAATGGGGGAGGGGGTCCTCGCGAGCAGTACTTC; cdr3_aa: CASSFNGGGGPREQYF
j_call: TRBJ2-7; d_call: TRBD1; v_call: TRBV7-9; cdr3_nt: TGTGCCAGCAGCTTTCCACAGGGGGCAACAACCTACGAGCAGTACTTC; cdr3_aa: CASSFPQGATTYEQYF
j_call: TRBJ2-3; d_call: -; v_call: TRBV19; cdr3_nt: TGTGCCAGTAGGACTGCGAGCACAGATACGCAGTATTTT; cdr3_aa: CASRTASTDTQYF